This passage covers 9 T cell receptor gamma chains from one sample sequenced in a study of γδ T cells in repeated Plasmodium falciparum infection. TCRdb reanalysed the multiplex PCR reads via CATT. The table shows 25,000 to 35,000 gamma-chain clones, with over 1.3% occurring only once. Vgamma9/Vdelta2+ and Vdelta2-negative gammadelta T cells were flow-sorted from PBMC for bulk sequencing. The source material was gamma-delta T cells from blood. The receptors were gathered from a pool of human donors (malaria-infected and uninfected, not separated).

This clone was recorded many times. TCRdb attributes to this sequence the protein of a much larger clone, which differs from the DNA translation at residue 12; a read error is likely, and the protein displayed is translated from the DNA. The chain carries TRGV9 and TRGJ1 or TRGJ2. The germline gives CDR1 GITISATS, CDR2 ISYDGTV (reference sequence). The CDR3 sequence is 14 residues long. The CDR3 protein is CALWEVQRGPKRLF. For the CDR3, the DNA is TGTGCCTTGTGGGAGGTGCAGAGGGGGCCTAAGAGACTCTTT.

This clone was recorded many times. The protein recorded in TCRdb matches a much larger clone and deviates from this DNA's translation at residue 3, suggesting a read error; the protein here is obtained by translating the DNA. The V and J genes are TRGV9 and TRGJP. The J gene comes from matching the DNA to germline here; TCRdb lacks it. Germline V gene sequence: CDR1 GITISATS, CDR2 ISYDGTV (reference sequence). The CDR3 runs to 15 residues. CDR3 in amino acids: CASWEPELGKKIKVF. CDR3 DNA sequence: TGTGCCTCGTGGGAGCCGGAGTTGGGCAAAAAAATCAAGGTATTT.

This clone was seen only a few times. Given a far larger clone just one base away, this is likely a sequencing read error. Other DNA sequences in this sample translate to the same CDR3. This rearrangement joins TRGV9 to TRGJP. TCRdb does not report a J gene; here it was assigned by matching the DNA to germline references. CDR3 length equals 17 residues. Germline V gene data show CDR1 as GITISATS and CDR2 as ISYDGTV (reference sequence). The CDR3 sequence is CALWEEIQELGKKIKVF. DNA for the CDR3: TGTGCCTTGTGGGAGGAGATACAAGAGCTGGGCAAAAAAATCAAGGTATTT.

This clone was detected only a few times. The TCRdb record carries a much larger clone's protein, which differs from this DNA's translation at residue 7; a read error is the likely cause, and the protein listed here is the DNA translation. This chain connects TRGV9 to TRGJ1 or TRGJ2. As TCRdb names no J gene, one was assigned here on the basis of a DNA match to germline. Losses at the gene ends were 0 bases for V and 7 bases for J; bases not matched to a gene: 6. CDR1 and CDR2 from the germline V gene are GITISATS and ISYDGTV (reference sequence). There are 13 residues in the CDR3. The CDR3 sequence is CALWEVPGYKKLF. In nucleotides, the CDR3 is TGTGCCTTGTGGGAGGTGCCTGGATATAAGAAACTCTTT.

This clone appeared a few times. This DNA's translation and the protein TCRdb lists, from a much larger clone, do not match at residue 9, likely due to a read error; the protein shown is translated from the DNA. The chain combines TRGV3 with TRGJ1 or TRGJ2. This CDR3 contains 12 residues. CDR1 is VTNTFY, CDR2 YDVSTARD, per germline (reference sequence). The CDR3 sequence is CATWDRDYRKLF. CDR3 nucleotide sequence: TGTGCCACCTGGGACAGGGATTATAGGAAACTCTTT.

This clone was counted between two and nine times. The TCRdb record carries a much larger clone's protein, which differs from this DNA's translation at residue 10; a read error is the likely cause, and the protein listed here is the DNA translation. V is TRGV3 and J is TRGJP2. Germline V gene data show CDR1 as VTNTFY and CDR2 as YDVSTARD (reference sequence). This CDR3 is 14 amino acids long. The CDR3, as DNA: TGTGCCACCTGGGACAGGCTCTTTGATCGGATCAAGACGTTT. Translated: CATWDRLFDRIKTF.

This clone was seen ten or more times. A single base is all that separates this from a far larger clone, so a read error is likely. The CDR3 nucleotides are TGTGCCTTGTGGGAGGTCCCAACCTGGGAGAAAGAGTTGGGCAAAAAAATCGAGGTATTT. Encoded protein: CALWEVPTWEKELGKKIEVF. The V gene was identified as TRGV9, while no J gene was called. This CDR3 has 20 amino acids. Germline V gene sequence: CDR1 GITISATS, CDR2 ISYDGTV (reference sequence).

For this clone: The translation of this DNA and the TCRdb protein of a much larger clone differ at residue 5, probably owing to a read error; the protein shown here is translated from the DNA. CDR3 protein: CATWGASYYKKLF. CDR3 in DNA: TGTGCCACCTGGGGCGCTTCTTATTATAAGAAACTCTTT. The J gene is TRGJ1 or TRGJ2, the V gene TRGV5. Matching the DNA to germline supplied the J gene, which TCRdb does not give. Germline assignment: CDR1 VINAFY and CDR2 YDVSNSKD. The CDR3 has 13 amino acids. Unmatched junction bases numbered 7, after V lost 5 bases and J lost 3 bases.

At least ten counts were recorded for this clone. A read error is likely here: a far larger clone is one base away. Other DNA sequences in the sample encode the same CDR3. The gene calls are TRGV9 and TRGJP. The J gene is not listed in TCRdb, so it was assigned here from a DNA match to germline. The CDR3 totals 16 residues. The germline CDR1 and CDR2 sequences are GITISATS and ISYDGTV (reference sequence). The CDR3 DNA is TGTGCCCTGTGGGAGGTGTTAGAGTTGGGCAAAAAAATCAAGGTATTT. It yields the protein CALWEVLELGKKIKVF.